Described below is a single TCR beta chain sequence and its context. Recruited during active infection, patients (from Seattle) were subsequently followed longitudinally. Per the authors' pipeline: Estimation of nucleated cell counts relied on the amplification of reference gene primers. Here immunoSEQ multiplex PCR was the method, and the copy in TCRdb shows in-frame clones only, minus some. V and J calls and clone size are as listed in that table; D and trimming were resolved from the DNA. The sample carries 250,000 to 350,000 clones, about 85% recorded once. This specimen belongs to a study of blood T cell repertoires in COVID-19. In the study overall: Specimens from acute and convalescent COVID-19 originated in the United States, Italy and Spain. Sample material is recorded as cDNA or gDNA derived from T cells, B-cell-depleted T cells, or PBMCs.

The receptor was derived from a human donor with COVID-19, enrolled during active disease. The donor label of this sample is uncertain. Material: peripheral blood.

The CDR3 here is CASSVYPPGGGARPGELFF. CDR3 DNA sequence: TGTGCCAGCAGCGTATATCCGCCTGGTGGGGGGGCCCGGCCCGGGGAGCTGTTTTTT. The V gene is TRBV9, the J gene TRBJ2-2, with D perhaps matching TRBD2 (7 bases). With 1 base removed from V and 6 bases from J, the gap between germline ends came to 25 bases. This CDR3 has 19 residues. Germline V lookup: CDR1 SGDLS, CDR2 YYNGEE.